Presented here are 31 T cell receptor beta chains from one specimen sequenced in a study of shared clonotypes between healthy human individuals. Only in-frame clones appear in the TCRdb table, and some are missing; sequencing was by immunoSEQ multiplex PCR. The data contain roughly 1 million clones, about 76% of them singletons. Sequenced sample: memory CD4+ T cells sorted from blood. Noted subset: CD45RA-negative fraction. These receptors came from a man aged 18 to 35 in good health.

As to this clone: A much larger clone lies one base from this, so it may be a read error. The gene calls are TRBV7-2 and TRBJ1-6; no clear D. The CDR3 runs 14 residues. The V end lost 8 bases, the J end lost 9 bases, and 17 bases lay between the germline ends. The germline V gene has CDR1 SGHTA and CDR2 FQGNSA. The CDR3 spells CASGPGRLGSPLHF. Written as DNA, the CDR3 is TGTGCCAGCGGCCCTGGGCGTCTCGGTTCACCCCTCCACTTT. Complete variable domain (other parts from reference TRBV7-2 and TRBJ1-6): GAGVSQSPSNKVTEKGKDVELRCDPISGHTALYWYRQSLGQGLEFLIYFQGNSAPDKSGLPSDRFSAERTGGSVSTLTIQRTQQEDSAVYLCASGPGRLGSPLHFGNGTRLTVT.

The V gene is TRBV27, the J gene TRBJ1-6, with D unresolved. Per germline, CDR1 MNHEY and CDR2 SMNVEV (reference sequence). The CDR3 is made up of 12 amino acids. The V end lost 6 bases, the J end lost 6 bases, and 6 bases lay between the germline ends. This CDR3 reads CASSPLNSPLHF. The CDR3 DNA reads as TGTGCCAGCAGCCCCCTTAATTCACCCCTCCACTTT.

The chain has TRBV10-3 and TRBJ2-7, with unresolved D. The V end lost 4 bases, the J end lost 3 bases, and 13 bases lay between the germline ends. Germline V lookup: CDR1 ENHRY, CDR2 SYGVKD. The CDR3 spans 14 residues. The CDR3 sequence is CAISGLGTNYEQYF. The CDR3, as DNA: TGTGCCATCAGTGGGTTAGGCACAAACTACGAGCAGTACTTC.

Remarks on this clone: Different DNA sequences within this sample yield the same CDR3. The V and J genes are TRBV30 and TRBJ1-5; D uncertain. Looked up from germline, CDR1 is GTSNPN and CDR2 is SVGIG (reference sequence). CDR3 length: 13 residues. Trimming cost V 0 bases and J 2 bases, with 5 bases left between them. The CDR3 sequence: CAWSVWGNQPQHF. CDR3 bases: TGTGCCTGGAGTGTATGGGGCAATCAGCCCCAGCATTTT.

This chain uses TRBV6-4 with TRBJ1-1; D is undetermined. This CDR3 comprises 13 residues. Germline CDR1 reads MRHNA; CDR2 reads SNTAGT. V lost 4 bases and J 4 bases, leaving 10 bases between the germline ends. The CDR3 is CASSGVAGTEAFF. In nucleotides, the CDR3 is TGTGCCAGCAGTGGGGTGGCTGGCACTGAAGCTTTCTTT.

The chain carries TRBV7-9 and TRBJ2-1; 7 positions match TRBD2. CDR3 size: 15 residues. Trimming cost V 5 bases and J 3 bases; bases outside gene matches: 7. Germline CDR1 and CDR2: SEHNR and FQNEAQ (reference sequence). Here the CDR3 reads CASSPQSGGYNEQFF. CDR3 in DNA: TGTGCCAGCAGCCCCCAATCGGGGGGCTACAATGAGCAGTTCTTC.

Here the CDR3 DNA reads TGTGCCAGCGGGTCGATGGGACAGAATCAGCCCCAGCATTTT. Protein: CASGSMGQNQPQHF. This chain connects TRBV6-6 to TRBJ1-5; 7 nucleotides line up with TRBD1. V lost 8 bases and J lost 4; bases outside the gene matches: 8. Germline V gives CDR1 MNHNY, CDR2 SVGAGI (reference sequence). The CDR3 extends over 14 amino acids.

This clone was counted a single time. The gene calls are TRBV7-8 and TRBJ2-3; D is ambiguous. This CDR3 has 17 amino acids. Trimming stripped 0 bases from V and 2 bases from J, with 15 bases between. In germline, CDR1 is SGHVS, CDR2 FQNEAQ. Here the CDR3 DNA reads TGTGCCAGCAGCTTAGCGCTCCAGTTGGCTACCACAGATACGCAGTATTTT. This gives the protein CASSLALQLATTDTQYF.

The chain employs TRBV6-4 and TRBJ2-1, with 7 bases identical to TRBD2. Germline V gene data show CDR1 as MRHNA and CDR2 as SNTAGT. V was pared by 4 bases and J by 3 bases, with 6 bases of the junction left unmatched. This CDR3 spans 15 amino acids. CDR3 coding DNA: TGTGCCAGCAGTGGCTTCATAGCGGGCTACAATGAGCAGTTCTTC. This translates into CASSGFIAGYNEQFF.

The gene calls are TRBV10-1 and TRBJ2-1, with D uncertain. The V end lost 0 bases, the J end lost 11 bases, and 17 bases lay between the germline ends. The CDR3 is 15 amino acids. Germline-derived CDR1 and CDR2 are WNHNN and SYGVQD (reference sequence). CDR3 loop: CASSESSGDSRKQFF. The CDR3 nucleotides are TGCGCCAGCAGTGAGTCGTCGGGCGACTCCCGAAAGCAGTTCTTC.

DNA of the CDR3: TGTGCCAGCAGTTTACGTTGGGCCGGGGAGCTGTTTTTT. This gives the protein CASSLRWAGELFF. V usage is TRBV28 and J usage is TRBJ2-2; D gene uncertain. Germline CDR1 and CDR2: MDHEN and SYDVKM. V lost 2 bases, J lost 6 bases, and 7 bases lay in between. CDR3 length equals 13 residues.

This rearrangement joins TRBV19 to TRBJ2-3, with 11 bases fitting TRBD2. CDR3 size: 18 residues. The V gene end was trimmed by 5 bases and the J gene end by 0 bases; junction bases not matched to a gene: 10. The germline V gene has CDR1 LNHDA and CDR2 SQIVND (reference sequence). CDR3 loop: CASSSTSGSVGSTDTQYF. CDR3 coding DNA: TGTGCCAGTAGTTCCACTAGCGGGAGCGTGGGAAGCACAGATACGCAGTATTTT.

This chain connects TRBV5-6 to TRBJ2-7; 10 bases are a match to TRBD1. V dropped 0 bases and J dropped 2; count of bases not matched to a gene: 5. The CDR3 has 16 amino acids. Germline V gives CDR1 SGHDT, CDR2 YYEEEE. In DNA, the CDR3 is TGTGCCAGCAGCTTGGCGAAAGGGACAGGGGCCTACGAGCAGTACTTC. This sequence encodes CASSLAKGTGAYEQYF.

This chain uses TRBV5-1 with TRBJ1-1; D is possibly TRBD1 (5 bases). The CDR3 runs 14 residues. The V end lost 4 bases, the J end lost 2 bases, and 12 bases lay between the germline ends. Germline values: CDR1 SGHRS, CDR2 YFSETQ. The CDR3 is CASSPAGGNTEAFF. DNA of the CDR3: TGCGCCAGCAGCCCGGCGGGGGGAAACACTGAAGCTTTCTTT.

CDR3 residues: CATSRGPISNQPQHF. CDR3 sequence (DNA): TGTGCCACCAGCAGAGGACCGATTAGCAATCAGCCCCAGCATTTT. The chain employs TRBV15 and TRBJ1-5, with D hard to call. The CDR3 covers 15 residues. Germline CDR1 is LNHNV and CDR2 is YYDKDF (reference sequence). With 1 base removed from V and 0 bases from J, the gap between germline ends came to 7 bases.

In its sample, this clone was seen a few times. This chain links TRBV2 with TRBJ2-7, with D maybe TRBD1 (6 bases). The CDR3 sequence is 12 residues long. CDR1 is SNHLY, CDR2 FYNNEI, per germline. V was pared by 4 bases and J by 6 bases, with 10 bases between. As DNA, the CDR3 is TGTGCCAGCAGTGTTAGAGGGGGCGAGCAGTACTTC. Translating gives CASSVRGGEQYF. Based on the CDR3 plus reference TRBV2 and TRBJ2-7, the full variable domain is EPEVTQTPSHQVTQMGQEVILRCVPISNHLYFYWYRQILGQKVEFLVSFYNNEISEKSEIFDDQFSVERPDGSNFTLKIRSTKLEDSAMYFCASSVRGGEQYFGPGTRLTVT.

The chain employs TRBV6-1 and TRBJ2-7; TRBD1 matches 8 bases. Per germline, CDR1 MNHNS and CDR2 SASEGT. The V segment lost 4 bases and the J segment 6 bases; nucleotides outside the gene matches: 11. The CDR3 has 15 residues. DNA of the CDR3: TGTGCCAGCAGTGGCCAGGGACAGGCCCTCGGCGAGCAGTACTTC. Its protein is CASSGQGQALGEQYF.

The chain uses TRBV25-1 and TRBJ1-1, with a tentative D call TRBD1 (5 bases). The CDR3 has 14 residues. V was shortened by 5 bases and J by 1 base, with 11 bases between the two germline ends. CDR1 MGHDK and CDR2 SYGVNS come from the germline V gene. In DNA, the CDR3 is TGTGCCAGCAGTCCGGGACGAGGGAACACTGAAGCTTTCTTT. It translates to CASSPGRGNTEAFF.

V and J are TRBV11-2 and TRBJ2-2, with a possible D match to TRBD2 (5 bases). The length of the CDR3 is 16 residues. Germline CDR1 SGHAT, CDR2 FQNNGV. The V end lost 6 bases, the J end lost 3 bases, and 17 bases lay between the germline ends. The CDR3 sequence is CASSRVGGWDTGELFF. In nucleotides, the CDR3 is TGTGCCAGCAGTCGAGTAGGAGGTTGGGACACCGGGGAGCTGTTTTTT.

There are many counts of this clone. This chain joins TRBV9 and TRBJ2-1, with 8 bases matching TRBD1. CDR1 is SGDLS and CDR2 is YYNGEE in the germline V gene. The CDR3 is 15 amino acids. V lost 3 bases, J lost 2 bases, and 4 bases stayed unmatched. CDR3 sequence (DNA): TGTGCCAGCAGCGCCCAGGGGGCCCCCTACAATGAGCAGTTCTTC. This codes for CASSAQGAPYNEQFF.

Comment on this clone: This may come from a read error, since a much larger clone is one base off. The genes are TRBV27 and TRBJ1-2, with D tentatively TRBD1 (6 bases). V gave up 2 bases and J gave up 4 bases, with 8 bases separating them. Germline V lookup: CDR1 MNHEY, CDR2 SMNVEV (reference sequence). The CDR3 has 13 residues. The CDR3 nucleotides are TGTGCCAGCAGTTTACAGGGGACCTATGGCTACACCTTC. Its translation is CASSLQGTYGYTF.

CDR3 region: CASSPTRTSGNTGELFF. In DNA, the CDR3 is TGCGCCAGCAGCCCAACCCGAACTAGCGGGAACACCGGGGAGCTGTTTTTT. The rearrangement joins TRBV4-3 to TRBJ2-2; 8 bases align to TRBD2. The V gene end was trimmed by 4 bases and the J gene end by 1 base; junction bases not matched to a gene: 8. Germline CDR1 is LGHNA and CDR2 is YSLEER. The CDR3 totals 17 residues.

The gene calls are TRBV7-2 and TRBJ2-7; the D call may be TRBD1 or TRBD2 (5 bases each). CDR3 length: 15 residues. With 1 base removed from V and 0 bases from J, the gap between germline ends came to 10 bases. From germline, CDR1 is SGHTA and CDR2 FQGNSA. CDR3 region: CASSLDEGYSYEQYF. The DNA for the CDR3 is TGTGCCAGCAGCTTAGATGAGGGGTACTCCTACGAGCAGTACTTC.

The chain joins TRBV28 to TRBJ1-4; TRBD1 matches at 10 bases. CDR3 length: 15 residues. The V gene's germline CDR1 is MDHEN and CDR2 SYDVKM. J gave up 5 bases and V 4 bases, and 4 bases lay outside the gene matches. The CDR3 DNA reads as TGTGCCAGCAGTTCGACAGGGGGCAGGAATGAAAAACTGTTTTTT. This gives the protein CASSSTGGRNEKLFF.

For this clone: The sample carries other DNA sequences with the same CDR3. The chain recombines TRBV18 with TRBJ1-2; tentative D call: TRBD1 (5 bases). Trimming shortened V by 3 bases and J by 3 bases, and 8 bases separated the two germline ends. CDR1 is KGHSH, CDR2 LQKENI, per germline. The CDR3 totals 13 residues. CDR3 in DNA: TGTGCCAGCTCACCGGGACTCGACTATGGCTACACCTTC. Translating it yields CASSPGLDYGYTF.

The CDR3 loop reads CASSIDRSGSQDEQFF. For the CDR3, the DNA is TGTGCCAGTAGTATAGATAGGAGCGGGAGTCAGGATGAGCAGTTCTTC. This chain uses TRBV19 with TRBJ2-1, with 8 bases identical to TRBD2. Trimming took 0 bases from V and 8 from J; bases not matched to a gene: 9. The germline gives CDR1 LNHDA, CDR2 SQIVND (reference sequence). The CDR3 is 16 amino acids.

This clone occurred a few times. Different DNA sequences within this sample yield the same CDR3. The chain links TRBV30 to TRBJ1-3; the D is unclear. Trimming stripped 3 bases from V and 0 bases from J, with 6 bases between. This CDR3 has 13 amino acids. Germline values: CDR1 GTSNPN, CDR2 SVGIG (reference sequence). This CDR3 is CAWSRGSGNTIYF. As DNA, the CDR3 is TGTGCCTGGAGCCGGGGCTCTGGAAACACCATATATTTT.

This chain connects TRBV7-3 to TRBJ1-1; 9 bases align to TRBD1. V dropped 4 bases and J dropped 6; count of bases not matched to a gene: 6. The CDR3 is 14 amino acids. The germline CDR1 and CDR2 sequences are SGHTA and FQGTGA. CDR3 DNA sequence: TGTGCCAGCAGCTCTCAACAGGGGGCCTCTGAAGCTTTCTTT. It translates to CASSSQQGASEAFF.

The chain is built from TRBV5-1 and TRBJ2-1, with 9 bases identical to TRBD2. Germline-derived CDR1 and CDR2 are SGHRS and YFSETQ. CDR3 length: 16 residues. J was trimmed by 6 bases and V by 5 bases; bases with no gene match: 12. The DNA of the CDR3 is TGCGCCAGCAGTGGCGGGGGGGCCTTGCCTAGCAATGAGCAGTTCTTC. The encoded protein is CASSGGGALPSNEQFF.

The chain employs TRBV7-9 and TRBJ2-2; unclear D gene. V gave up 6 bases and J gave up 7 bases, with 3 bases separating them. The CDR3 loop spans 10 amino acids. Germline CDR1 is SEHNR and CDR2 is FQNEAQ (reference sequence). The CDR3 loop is CASRVGELFF. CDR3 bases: TGTGCCAGCAGGGTCGGGGAGCTGTTTTTT.

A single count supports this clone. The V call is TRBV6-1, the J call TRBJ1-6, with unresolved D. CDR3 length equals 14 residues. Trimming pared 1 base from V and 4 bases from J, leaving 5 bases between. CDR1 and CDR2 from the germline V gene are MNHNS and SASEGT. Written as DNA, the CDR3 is TGTGCCAGCAGTGAAGGCCAATATAATTCACCCCTCCACTTT. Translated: CASSEGQYNSPLHF.